The text below deals with one T cell receptor beta chain. The antigen remains undetermined. The data were taken from a study of radiation and T cells in renal cell carcinoma. Findings of the study overall: Baseline intratumoral clonotype presence is unknown without pretreatment biopsies.

The time point here: blood 2 weeks post-SBRT. The sample's treatment: 15 Gy SBRT to primary tumor, nephrectomy 4 weeks later. Clear cell pathology was present in this patient's renal cell carcinoma. Sequencing used immunoSEQ multiplex PCR; TCRdb keeps in-frame clones, though not all of them. The repertoire holds 70,000 or so clones, with roughly 87% as singletons. The TCR sequence derives from a man aged 55 to 70 with renal cell carcinoma. The sequencing here drew on blood, taken from a patient whose treatment included radiotherapy and nephrectomy.

The CDR3 sequence is CASRKRTGDSNQPQHF. The CDR3 DNA reads as TGTGCCAGCAGGAAAAGGACAGGAGATAGCAATCAGCCCCAGCATTTT. V usage is TRBV2 and J usage is TRBJ1-5; 7 bases align to TRBD1. The CDR3 covers 16 residues. V trimming: 6 bases; J trimming: 0 bases; junction bases outside the gene matches: 8. The germline gives CDR1 SNHLY, CDR2 FYNNEI.